A single sample is the source of the 30 T cell receptor beta chains below, sequenced in a study of blood T cells in healthy people across ages. Primers used in a second PCR of roughly 7 to 12 cycles were a sample-barcoded 5' primer and a J-beta primer mix. TCRdb re-called the 5' RACE reads with MiXCR, one entry per CDR3 protein. The sample yields 980,000 or so distinct CDR3 sequences, around 46% seen once. The sample comprised blood. The source is a young man in good health.

This sequence joins TRBV7-2 and TRBJ2-5; TRBD1 agrees at 9 bases. The CDR3 runs to 16 residues. The V gene end was trimmed by 4 bases and the J gene end by 5 bases; junction bases not matched to a gene: 11. Per germline, CDR1 SGHTA and CDR2 FQGNSA. This CDR3 reads CASSSLLTGGRETQYF. The CDR3 bases are TGTGCCAGCAGCTCGCTCCTAACAGGGGGCAGGGAGACCCAGTACTTC.

This clonotype was observed a handful of times. The V and J genes are TRBV6-5 and TRBJ2-5; maybe TRBD1 (6 bases). The CDR3 sequence is 15 residues long. Per germline, CDR1 MNHEY and CDR2 SVGAGI. V lost 5 bases and J 6 bases, leaving 19 bases between the germline ends. CDR3 sequence: CASSTGTWGVQTQYF. The CDR3 DNA sequence: TGTGCCAGCAGTACCGGGACATGGGGCGTGCAGACCCAGTACTTC.

The gene calls are TRBV6-2 or TRBV6-3 and TRBJ2-7; the D is unclear. The ends were cut back, 2 bases at V and 2 bases at J, with 10 bases in the middle. The CDR3 is 14 residues long. Germline CDR1 is MNHEY and CDR2 is SVGEGT. The CDR3, as DNA: TGTGCCAGCAGTTACCCGGTGGGCACCTACGAGCAGTACTTC. Amino acid sequence: CASSYPVGTYEQYF.

In this sample, this clonotype turned up a few times. A much larger clonotype is one base distant, so this may be a read error. The gene calls are TRBV6-2 or TRBV6-3 and TRBJ1-1; 7 bases agree with TRBD1. CDR3 length: 14 amino acids. V dropped 6 bases and J dropped 1; count of bases not matched to a gene: 5. The germline CDR1 and CDR2 sequences are MNHEY and SVGEGT. The CDR3, as DNA: TGTGCCAGCAGAGACGGGACAGCGAACACTGAAGCTTTCTTT. It yields the protein CASRDGTANTEAFF.

This clonotype has more than one count but fewer than ten. The chain carries TRBV29-1 and TRBJ1-1; D gene unclear. This CDR3 comprises 10 residues. V lost 5 bases and J lost 3, with 4 bases in between. Germline V gives CDR1 SQVTM, CDR2 ANQGSEA. The CDR3 DNA follows: TGCAGCGTTTATGACACTGAAGCTTTCTTT. This translates into CSVYDTEAFF.

This clonotype was seen a few times. The CDR3 here is CASSHGSGGYNEQFF. As DNA, the CDR3 is TGCGCCAGCAGCCATGGTAGCGGGGGGTACAATGAGCAGTTCTTC. The V call is TRBV4-1, the J call TRBJ2-1, with TRBD2 identical over 10 bases. The CDR3 contains 15 residues. V was pared by 3 bases and J by 4 bases, with 3 bases of the junction left unmatched. The germline CDR1 and CDR2 sequences are MGHRA and YSYEKL.

The J gene is TRBJ2-3, the V gene TRBV18, with TRBD1 identical over 9 bases. Germline V CDR1 and CDR2: KGHSH, LQKENI. The CDR3 is 18 residues long. Germline trimming cut 0 bases from V and 4 bases from J; bases unmatched to any gene: 11. CDR3 nucleotides: TGTGCCAGCTCACCACCGGGCCGGGGGACAGGGCGATCAGATACGCAGTATTTT. Amino acids: CASSPPGRGTGRSDTQYF.

The chain has TRBV5-1 and TRBJ2-5, with D tentatively TRBD2 (5 bases). Trimming shortened V by 5 bases and J by 5 bases, and 13 bases separated the two germline ends. The CDR3 is 13 amino acids. Germline assignment: CDR1 SGHRS and CDR2 YFSETQ. CDR3 amino acids: CASRDSMVETQYF. In nucleotides, the CDR3 is TGCGCCAGCAGGGACTCTATGGTGGAGACCCAGTACTTC.

This clonotype showed up just a few times. The chain joins TRBV6-2 or TRBV6-3 to TRBJ2-7; TRBD2 might be the D (7 bases). The germline V and J ends were trimmed by 6 bases and 2 bases, with 14 bases remaining between them. In germline, CDR1 is MNHEY, CDR2 SVGEGT. The CDR3 is made up of 14 amino acids. The CDR3 sequence: CASSPGGVTYEQYF. In DNA, the CDR3 is TGTGCCAGCAGCCCGGGGGGCGTCACCTACGAGCAGTACTTC.

J is TRBJ1-1 and V is TRBV3-1; no definite D call. Trimming stripped 7 bases from V and 1 base from J, with 13 bases between. CDR1 LGHDT and CDR2 YNNKEL come from the germline V gene (reference sequence). This CDR3 region has 14 residues. The CDR3 region is CASNPGHPNTEAFF. The DNA of the CDR3 is TGTGCCAGCAATCCAGGCCACCCGAACACTGAAGCTTTCTTT.

The rearrangement links TRBV27 to TRBJ2-3; 8 bases align to TRBD2. J gave up 5 bases and V 7 bases, and 8 bases lay outside the gene matches. The CDR3 consists of 14 residues. Germline V CDR1 and CDR2: MNHEY, SMNVEV (reference sequence). This CDR3 is CASKGRGAVDTQYF. DNA for the CDR3: TGTGCCAGCAAGGGGCGGGGGGCCGTAGATACGCAGTATTTT.

A few counts support this clonotype. The chain is built from TRBV4-2 and TRBJ1-2, with D unresolved. Germline V gives CDR1 LGHNA, CDR2 YNFKEQ. V shed 4 bases and J shed 5 bases, with 11 bases lying between them. The CDR3 runs 13 residues. CDR3 in DNA: TGTGCCAGCAGCCCCCAGGAGGCTTATGGCTACACCTTC. It specifies CASSPQEAYGYTF.

This clonotype was counted many times. The chain employs TRBV4-3 and TRBJ2-1; the D gene is possibly TRBD2 (6 bases). The germline V gene has CDR1 LGHNA and CDR2 YSLEER. V was cut by 2 bases and J by 4 bases, with 9 bases left in between. The CDR3 has 14 amino acids. The CDR3 DNA reads TGCGCCAGCAGCCAACACAGCGGGTACAATGAGCAGTTCTTC. Amino acids: CASSQHSGYNEQFF.

V and J are TRBV14 and TRBJ2-3; D may be TRBD2 (6 bases). V shed 4 bases and J shed 4 bases, with 15 bases lying between them. The CDR3 contains 15 residues. Per germline, CDR1 SGHDN and CDR2 FVKESK. The CDR3 DNA sequence: TGTGCCAGCAGCCTTGGAGGGGTCGCGGCAGATACGCAGTATTTT. Its translation: CASSLGGVAADTQYF. Full variable domain (outside the CDR3, taken from reference TRBV14 and TRBJ2-3): EAGVTQFPSHSVIEKGQTVTLRCDPISGHDNLYWYRRVMGKEIKFLLHFVKESKQDESGMPNNRFLAERTGGTYSTLKVQPAELEDSGVYFCASSLGGVAADTQYFGPGTRLTVL.

The chain carries TRBV7-2 and TRBJ2-5; D remains ambiguous. Trimming cost V 2 bases and J 6 bases, with 13 bases left between them. This CDR3 region has 14 residues. The V gene's germline CDR1 is SGHTA and CDR2 FQGNSA. CDR3 sequence (DNA): TGTGCCAGCAGCTTAATGGGGTCTTTGCAGACCCAGTACTTC. Its translation: CASSLMGSLQTQYF.

This clonotype was counted between two and nine times. The chain recombines TRBV4-1 with TRBJ1-1; TRBD1 matches 8 bases. Germline V CDR1 and CDR2: MGHRA, YSYEKL. V gave up 3 bases and J gave up 7 bases; unmatched junction bases: 13. The CDR3 has 16 amino acids. DNA for the CDR3: TGCGCCAGCAGCCAGTACTTACAGGGGGACGGTGATGAAGCTTTCTTT. Translated: CASSQYLQGDGDEAFF.

The rearrangement joins TRBV3-1 to TRBJ1-1, with 8 positions matching TRBD1. There are 16 residues in the CDR3. V lost 4 bases to trimming and J lost 5 bases; unmatched junction nucleotides: 12. Germline CDR1 and CDR2: LGHDT and YNNKEL (reference sequence). This CDR3 reads CASSPAPGQVRTEAFF. DNA of the CDR3: TGTGCCAGCAGCCCAGCCCCGGGACAGGTTAGAACTGAAGCTTTCTTT.

On this clonotype itself: This could be a read error, since a much larger clone is one nucleotide away. The chain combines TRBV4-1 with TRBJ2-1; a possible D gene is TRBD2 (5 bases). CDR3 length: 13 residues. Between the trimmed V and J ends, which lost 0 bases and 9 bases, there was a span of 9 bases. Germline values: CDR1 MGHRA, CDR2 YSYEKL. For the CDR3, the DNA is TGCGCCAGCAGCCAAGAATTACGGGGTGAGCAGTTCTTC. This codes for CASSQELRGEQFF.

This clonotype came up many times. V and J are TRBV4-2 and TRBJ2-1; 8 bases are a match to TRBD2. Germline V gene lookup returns CDR1 LGHNA and CDR2 YNFKEQ. This CDR3 contains 16 residues. Trimming removed 4 bases from V and 1 base from J; junction bases left unmatched: 6. In nucleotides, the CDR3 is TGTGCCAGCAGCCGAGGGGGACTAGTGTCCTACAATGAGCAGTTCTTC. It translates to CASSRGGLVSYNEQFF.

This chain joins TRBV12-3 or TRBV12-4 and TRBJ2-7, with D perhaps assigned TRBD1 or TRBD2 (5 bases each). This CDR3 has 14 residues. V lost 2 bases, J lost 4 bases, and 12 bases lay in between. Here the CDR3 DNA reads TGTGCCAGCAGTTTAAACCACGGGGCTTACGAGCAGTACTTC. Translating it yields CASSLNHGAYEQYF.

In nucleotides, the CDR3 is TGCAGTGCCATTGACAGTGTCGGGGCCAACGTCCTGACTTTC. Amino acid sequence: CSAIDSVGANVLTF. This chain uses TRBV20-1 with TRBJ2-6; perhaps TRBD1 as D (5 bases). The V end was cut by 6 bases, the J end by 4 bases, with 13 bases between. Germline CDR1 reads DFQATT; CDR2 reads SNEGSKA (reference sequence). CDR3 length: 14 amino acids.

The chain employs TRBV6-1 and TRBJ2-5; D is perhaps TRBD2 (5 bases). Germline values: CDR1 MNHNS, CDR2 SASEGT. CDR3 length equals 14 residues. V lost 2 bases, J lost 11 bases, and 18 bases lay in between. The CDR3 sequence is CASSETGYPDEQYF. The CDR3, as DNA: TGTGCCAGCAGTGAAACGGGGTACCCTGATGAGCAGTACTTC.

This clonotype has a handful of counts. The rearrangement links TRBV2 to TRBJ1-5; D is unresolved. The CDR3 covers 14 residues. CDR1 and CDR2 (germline): SNHLY, FYNNEI. V was clipped by 2 bases and J by 1 base, with 6 bases between them. The CDR3 protein is CASSETWSNQPQHF. The CDR3 region has the DNA TGTGCCAGCAGTGAAACGTGGAGCAATCAGCCCCAGCATTTT. The whole variable domain, filled in from reference TRBV2 and TRBJ1-5, reads EPEVTQTPSHQVTQMGQEVILRCVPISNHLYFYWYRQILGQKVEFLVSFYNNEISEKSEIFDDQFSVERPDGSNFTLKIRSTKLEDSAMYFCASSETWSNQPQHFGDGTRLSIL.

This clonotype has a count of ten or more. The chain uses TRBV3-1 and TRBJ2-3; D call uncertain. V lost 3 bases, J lost 3 bases, and 4 bases lay in between. Germline V gene sequence: CDR1 LGHDT, CDR2 YNNKEL (reference sequence). The CDR3 loop spans 12 amino acids. The CDR3 coding sequence is TGTGCCAGCAGCCACCAGACAGATACGCAGTATTTT. Protein sequence: CASSHQTDTQYF.

The rearrangement links TRBV3-1 to TRBJ1-2, with 8 bases that match TRBD1. CDR3 length equals 14 residues. CDR1 is LGHDT, CDR2 YNNKEL, per germline (reference sequence). V gave up 2 bases and J gave up 7 bases; unmatched junction bases: 6. CDR3 loop: CASSQTGTGSGYTF. The CDR3 nucleotides read TGTGCCAGCAGCCAAACCGGGACAGGTTCTGGCTACACCTTC.

The rearrangement uses TRBV4-1 and TRBJ2-7; 9 bases match TRBD2. Germline loops: CDR1 MGHRA, CDR2 YSYEKL. The CDR3 contains 15 residues. The V and J ends lost 3 bases and 2 bases, in that order; junction bases with no gene match: 5. The CDR3 nucleotides read TGCGCCAGCAGCCACACTAGCGGGCTTACCTACGAGCAGTACTTC. Translation: CASSHTSGLTYEQYF.

V and J are TRBV27 and TRBJ2-3, with D perhaps matching TRBD2 (5 bases). The V and J ends lost 4 bases and 2 bases respectively, with 10 bases between them. Germline CDR1 and CDR2: MNHEY and SMNVEV (reference sequence). This CDR3 has 14 amino acids. CDR3 coding DNA: TGTGCCAGCAGTTCCCGACGGGACACAGATACGCAGTATTTT. Translation gives CASSSRRDTDTQYF.

Notes on this clonotype: One end of the junction does not line up with germline, which may come from a read error. The chain couples TRBV27 to TRBJ1-6; D not certain. The CDR3 consists of 15 residues. The germline gives CDR1 MNHEY, CDR2 SMNVEV (reference sequence). The CDR3 loop is CASGLQSLGNSPLHF. The CDR3 DNA reads as TGTGCCAGCGGTTTACAGTCGTTAGGGAATTCACCCCTCCACTTT.

The chain couples TRBV5-1 to TRBJ2-3, with TRBD2 matching over 8 bases. CDR1 and CDR2 (germline): SGHRS, YFSETQ. The CDR3 runs 15 residues. The trim removed 7 bases at V and 3 bases at J, leaving 10 bases unmatched. This CDR3 is CASHSRAGVTDTQYF. CDR3 in DNA: TGCGCCAGCCACTCGAGAGCGGGGGTGACAGATACGCAGTATTTT.

The chain recombines TRBV28 with TRBJ2-7, with unresolved D. Germline V lookup: CDR1 MDHEN, CDR2 SYDVKM. This CDR3 is built from 11 residues. The V and J ends lost 5 bases and 6 bases respectively, with 8 bases between them. CDR3 DNA sequence: TGTGCCAGCAGTAAGCTGGGCGAGCAGTACTTC. Encoded protein: CASSKLGEQYF.